This TCR beta chain was recorded in a study of blood T cell repertoires in COVID-19. This clone was recorded a few times. TCRdb's table, derived via immunoSEQ multiplex PCR, lists solely in-frame clones and lacks some. Of about 270,000 clones listed, approximately 89% were seen once; the top ten hold approximately 8.2%. This CDR3 has 14 amino acids. Germline V gene sequence: CDR1 MGHRA, CDR2 YSYEKL. V was clipped by 4 bases and J by 5 bases; unmatched bases: 5. The TCR sequence derives from a man aged 40-49 years with active or convalescent COVID-19. What was sequenced was peripheral blood. V and J are TRBV4-1 and TRBJ1-5, with 7 bases matching TRBD1. CDR3 sequence (DNA): TGCGCCAGCAGCCGGGACAGCCCCGATCAGCCCCAGCATTTT. Residues: CASSRDSPDQPQHF.